What follows are 5 T cell receptor beta chains derived from one specimen sequenced in a study of T cell changes during pregnancy in multiple sclerosis. Clones were read by immunoSEQ multiplex PCR, and TCRdb kept only the in-frame ones, dropping some. The repertoire holds under 90,000 clones, with roughly 92% as singletons. The specimen was peripheral blood, collected after pregnancy. These receptors all come from a female donor in good health, enrolled as a control in a pregnancy study.

This clone was observed a single time. The genes are TRBV25-1 and TRBJ2-3; a possible D gene is TRBD1 (6 bases). The CDR3 consists of 12 residues. The V gene's germline CDR1 is MGHDK and CDR2 SYGVNS. Trimming took 2 bases from V and 9 from J, leaving 9 bases between them. The DNA of the CDR3 is TGTGCCAGCAGTGAACAGGGGTTCACGCAGTATTTT. This encodes CASSEQGFTQYF.

The chain joins TRBV28 to TRBJ2-1; TRBD2 aligns across 8 bases. Trimming took 5 bases from V and 8 from J; bases not matched to a gene: 17. The CDR3 sequence is 17 residues long. Germline CDR1 reads MDHEN; CDR2 reads SYDVKM. This CDR3 is CASSTTQGLEVPHEQFF. CDR3 nucleotides: TGTGCCAGCAGTACAACCCAGGGACTAGAGGTCCCCCATGAGCAGTTCTTC.

The rearrangement uses TRBV13 and TRBJ2-3; 9 bases map to TRBD2. From germline, CDR1 is PRHDT and CDR2 FYEKMQ (reference sequence). This CDR3 spans 19 amino acids. Losses at the gene ends were 3 bases for V and 0 bases for J; bases not matched to a gene: 13. CDR3 in amino acids: CASSFQTSGLRSSTDTQYF. The CDR3 region has the DNA TGTGCCAGCAGCTTTCAGACTAGCGGACTACGTTCTAGCACAGATACGCAGTATTTT.

The chain couples TRBV4-1 to TRBJ2-1; D is perhaps TRBD2 (5 bases). Germline V gene data show CDR1 as MGHRA and CDR2 as YSYEKL. V lost 1 base to trimming and J lost 0 bases, with 13 bases between them. This CDR3 comprises 17 residues. CDR3 sequence reads: CASSQGERGSSYNEQFF. The CDR3 DNA reads TGCGCCAGCAGCCAAGGAGAGCGTGGGAGCTCCTACAATGAGCAGTTCTTC.

V usage is TRBV15 and J usage is TRBJ1-5; D perhaps matches TRBD1 (5 bases). The germline V gene has CDR1 LNHNV and CDR2 YYDKDF (reference sequence). The germline V and J ends were trimmed by 0 bases and 5 bases, with 14 bases remaining between them. The CDR3 has 16 amino acids. The chain's CDR3 is CATSRDFRGADQPQHF. The DNA of the CDR3 is TGTGCCACCAGCAGAGATTTTAGGGGCGCTGATCAGCCCCAGCATTTT.